The rows below give T cell receptor beta chains drawn from one sample of a study of blood T cell repertoires in COVID-19. Some clones are missing from TCRdb's copy, which holds only in-frame ones; the method was immunoSEQ multiplex PCR. The table has a few hundred thousand clones, approximately 91% seen once; the top ten hold about 1.2%. Sequencing was done on a sample of PBMCs or T cells enriched from blood (not recorded which). These receptors originate from a human donor in a cohort exposed to, infected with or recovered from COVID-19 (not recorded which). The donor label of this sample is uncertain. Both conserved end residues are part of each CDR3. Fields, in order: CDR3 protein, V gene, CDR3 length, J gene.

CASSFNTGTEAFF TRBV6-5 13 TRBJ1-1
CASSSRGQGRSTEAFF TRBV7-6 16 TRBJ1-1
CAISETTRQAPSGNTIYF TRBV10-3 18 TRBJ1-3
CASSFGTDTQYF TRBV5-4 12 TRBJ2-3
CASSLHGTEAFF TRBV12-3/TRBV12-4 12 TRBJ1-1
CASSIVFTREANYGYTF TRBV19 17 TRBJ1-2
CATSDSTSTSTDTQYF TRBV24-1 16 TRBJ2-3
CASSIVPTGKWHEKLFF TRBV19 17 TRBJ1-4
CASDRGTNTEAFF TRBV7-9 13 TRBJ1-1
CASSSQRGGTDEQYF TRBV7-2 15 TRBJ2-7
CAISGGSQETQYF TRBV10-3 13 TRBJ2-5
CASSQARVSGYEQYF TRBV4-3 15 TRBJ2-7
CASSEAWGGGTEAFF TRBV2 15 TRBJ1-1
CASSISWNEQFF TRBV19 12 TRBJ2-1
CAWRPVRVRNEKLFF TRBV30 15 TRBJ1-4
CASRRDRGASGYTF TRBV6-6 14 TRBJ1-2
CASSTDRGGYEQYF TRBV5-4 14 TRBJ2-7
CSAGQGSTYEQYF TRBV29-1 13 TRBJ2-7
CASSLTRNTEAFF TRBV7-8 13 TRBJ1-1
CASSLDRVVTEAFF TRBV6-5 14 TRBJ1-1
CASSGGGNSAGELFF TRBV2 15 TRBJ2-2
CATSAQGGYEQYF TRBV24-1 13 TRBJ2-7
CASSLKGQGANEKLFF TRBV5-4 16 TRBJ1-4
CASSLWPGANQPQHF TRBV5-1 15 TRBJ1-5
CASSMTRTGYYGYTF TRBV19 15 TRBJ1-2
CASSQDRAMSLYGYTF TRBV4-3 16 TRBJ1-2
CASSEGRQGHGNQPQHF TRBV19 17 TRBJ1-5
CASSVGQGTYEQYF TRBV19 14 TRBJ2-7
CSASEQGANYEQYF TRBV20-1 14 TRBJ2-7